This entry concerns a single T cell receptor beta chain. The data were obtained in a study of blood T cell repertoires in COVID-19. TCRdb keeps only in-frame clones here, not all; method: immunoSEQ multiplex PCR. The data show approximately 100,000 clones, about 85% seen once. The sequencing sample was made of peripheral blood. This TCR came from a woman aged 70 to 79 with active or convalescent COVID-19.

CDR3 sequence: CASSPQGTVSYEQYF. CDR3 coding DNA: TGTGCCAGTAGTCCGCAGGGGACCGTTTCCTACGAGCAGTACTTC. The chain is built from TRBV19 and TRBJ2-7; TRBD1 might be the D (6 bases). This CDR3 comprises 15 residues. Germline lookup yields CDR1 LNHDA and CDR2 SQIVND (reference sequence). Between the trimmed V and J ends, which lost 5 bases and 1 base, there was a span of 15 bases. The whole variable domain, filled in from reference TRBV19 and TRBJ2-7, reads DGGITQSPKYLFRKEGQNVTLSCEQNLNHDAMYWYRQDPGQGLRLIYYSQIVNDFQKGDIAEGYSVSREKKESFPLTVTSAQKNPTAFYLCASSPQGTVSYEQYFGPGTRLTVT.